This entry is about one TCR beta chain. The data belong to a study of blood T cell repertoires in COVID-19. Study-level information: Samples came from the United States, Italy and Spain, spanning acute and convalescent COVID-19.

Patients of the Seattle cohort, enrolled during active infection, were followed longitudinally. TCRdb keeps only in-frame clones here, not all; method: immunoSEQ multiplex PCR. The table includes some 68,000 clones, 91% detected once. This receptor was taken from a man aged 35-49 years with COVID-19, enrolled during active disease. The source material was peripheral blood.

The DNA for the CDR3 is TGTGCCAGCAGAACTGACAGGCCCGCAACTAATGAAAAACTGTTTTTT. Encoded protein: CASRTDRPATNEKLFF. The rearrangement links TRBV28 to TRBJ1-4, with D possibly being TRBD1 (6 bases). V was cut by 6 bases and J by 0 bases, with 14 bases left in between. Germline assignment: CDR1 MDHEN and CDR2 SYDVKM. CDR3 size: 16 residues.